One and the same sample provided the 22 T cell receptor beta chains below, sequenced in a study of response to subunit inactivated influenza vaccine (dated by TCRdb to the late 2010s). The library was prepared using RT-PCR. The instrument was an Illumina HiSeq 2500. TCRdb ran its own pipeline on the public reads, namely fastp trimming at Q25 and MiXCR clone calling, and kept in-frame beta chains. Here each entry gathers all rows of one CDR3 protein and keeps the most common genes and DNA. The sample table lists approximately 200,000 distinct CDR3 sequences, under 15% of them with a count of one. The ten top clones hold roughly 24% of the sample. The input for sequencing was CD8+ T cells sorted from PBMCs, taken 5 to 6 days after vaccination. Receptors were obtained from a man aged 45-65 years who received an inactivated influenza vaccine. Donor details come from another sample of the same person, matched by shared clones.

This clonotype was recorded a few times. This sequence joins TRBV28 and TRBJ2-1; weak D call: TRBD1 (5 bases). Germline CDR1 reads MDHEN; CDR2 reads SYDVKM. The CDR3 is 14 residues long. The germline V and J ends were trimmed by 3 bases and 10 bases, with 16 bases remaining between them. As DNA, the CDR3 is TGTGCCAGCAGTTTGGGGCCCGCGATCTCGGAGCAGTTCTTC. Its translation: CASSLGPAISEQFF.

The chain has TRBV30 and TRBJ2-3; perhaps TRBD1 as D (5 bases). The CDR3 has 12 residues. The V end was cut by 5 bases, the J end by 6 bases, with 12 bases between. The germline V gene has CDR1 GTSNPN and CDR2 SVGIG (reference sequence). The CDR3 DNA is TGTGCCTGGTACAAGGGGATGGATACGCAGTATTTT. Its translation is CAWYKGMDTQYF.

The chain recombines TRBV7-8 with TRBJ2-5; D tentatively fits TRBD1 or TRBD2 (5 bases each). The CDR3 extends over 14 amino acids. Germline V lookup: CDR1 SGHVS, CDR2 FQNEAQ. V lost 6 bases and J lost 4, with 15 bases in between. CDR3 in DNA: TGTGCCAGCAGAGTCCGGGGCCGGTTAGAGACCCAGTACTTC. This gives the protein CASRVRGRLETQYF.

The sample holds a few counts of this clonotype. This chain joins TRBV6-2 or TRBV6-3 and TRBJ2-7; 9 bases fit TRBD2. Germline CDR1 MNHEY, CDR2 SVGEGT. The CDR3 runs 15 residues. The V segment lost 6 bases and the J segment 3 bases; nucleotides outside the gene matches: 9. CDR3 loop: CASRPLAGADYEQYF. For the CDR3, the DNA is TGTGCCAGCAGACCCTTAGCGGGGGCCGACTACGAGCAGTACTTC.

In its sample, this clonotype was seen many times. The CDR3 is CASGDSGGSYEQYF. CDR3 DNA sequence: TGCGCCAGCGGTGATAGCGGGGGATCCTACGAGCAGTACTTC. The J gene is TRBJ2-7, the V gene TRBV5-1; 9 bases agree with TRBD2. Per germline, CDR1 SGHRS and CDR2 YFSETQ. CDR3 size: 14 residues. With V trimmed by 7 bases and J by 1 base, 6 bases remained unmatched.

This clonotype was detected a few times. This chain connects TRBV7-8 to TRBJ2-3; tentative D call: TRBD2 (6 bases). CDR1 and CDR2 from the germline V gene are SGHVS and FQNEAQ. With 5 bases removed from V and 5 bases from J, the gap between germline ends came to 14 bases. This CDR3 is built from 14 residues. Written as DNA, the CDR3 is TGTGCCAGCAGCGGCCGACTAGGAGAAGATACGCAGTATTTT. Protein sequence: CASSGRLGEDTQYF. Full variable domain (remainder filled in from reference TRBV7-8 and TRBJ2-3): GAGVSQSPRYKVAKRGQDVALRCDPISGHVSLFWYQQALGQGPEFLTYFQNEAQLDKSGLPSDRFFAERPEGSVSTLKIQRTQQEDSAVYLCASSGRLGEDTQYFGPGTRLTVL.

The chain recombines TRBV6-1 with TRBJ2-5; possible D gene TRBD2, 5 bases. V was trimmed by 6 bases and J by 5 bases, leaving 13 bases between them. Germline values: CDR1 MNHNS, CDR2 SASEGT. The CDR3 is 13 residues long. The CDR3 DNA follows: TGTGCCAGCAGACTAGGCCCACTGGAGACCCAGTACTTC. Translation: CASRLGPLETQYF.

CDR3 protein: CASSLGGWQTQYF. The CDR3 DNA follows: TGTGCCAGCAGTTTAGGGGGGTGGCAGACCCAGTACTTC. This sequence joins TRBV12-3 or TRBV12-4 and TRBJ2-5; D may be TRBD1 or TRBD2 (5 bases each). V dropped 1 base and J dropped 6 bases, with 9 bases sitting between them. The CDR3 is made up of 13 amino acids.

The chain links TRBV20-1 to TRBJ2-1, with 7 bases fitting TRBD1. CDR1 DFQATT and CDR2 SNEGSKA come from the germline V gene (reference sequence). Unmatched junction bases numbered 4, after V lost 5 bases and J lost 0 bases. The CDR3 has 14 amino acids. The CDR3 is CSAEDRYSYNEQFF. In DNA, the CDR3 is TGCAGTGCTGAGGACAGGTACTCCTACAATGAGCAGTTCTTC.

The chain is built from TRBV12-3 or TRBV12-4 and TRBJ2-7; TRBD1 is a possible D gene (6 bases). With 4 bases removed from V and 2 bases from J, the gap between germline ends came to 15 bases. The CDR3 consists of 15 residues. The CDR3 sequence: CASSSSGDLAYEQYF. CDR3 bases: TGTGCCAGCAGTTCATCAGGGGACCTAGCCTACGAGCAGTACTTC.

V gene TRBV10-2 combines with J gene TRBJ1-5; possibly TRBD1 for D (5 bases). The CDR3 runs 15 residues. CDR1 and CDR2 (germline): WSHSY, SAAADI. Trimming took off 2 bases at V and 3 bases at J, with 11 bases between the two ends. CDR3 bases: TGCGCCAGCAGTGAGCCGACAGAGGACAATCAGCCCCAGCATTTT. This encodes CASSEPTEDNQPQHF.

This clonotype was observed many times. The chain has TRBV6-2 or TRBV6-3 and TRBJ1-2; D is uncertain. The germline V and J ends were trimmed by 2 bases and 4 bases, with 5 bases remaining between them. Germline values: CDR1 MNHEY, CDR2 SVGEGT. The CDR3 contains 12 residues. As DNA, the CDR3 is TGTGCCAGCAGTTACGTACTCTATGGCTACACCTTC. Amino acid sequence: CASSYVLYGYTF.

The CDR3 loop reads CASSEVGEANTEAFF. For the CDR3, the DNA is TGTGCCAGCAGTGAAGTCGGGGAGGCGAACACTGAAGCTTTCTTT. The V gene is TRBV6-1, the J gene TRBJ1-1; no definite D call. Trimming took 1 base from V and 1 from J, leaving 10 bases between them. The germline CDR1 and CDR2 sequences are MNHNS and SASEGT. The CDR3 length is 15 residues.

In its sample, this clonotype was seen a few times. CDR3 residues: CSARTGSNQPQHF. CDR3 sequence (DNA): TGCAGTGCTAGGACGGGTAGCAATCAGCCCCAGCATTTT. The chain couples TRBV20-1 to TRBJ1-5; D is unresolved. Trimming stripped 3 bases from V and 0 bases from J, with 6 bases between. The CDR3 has 13 amino acids. Germline V gives CDR1 DFQATT, CDR2 SNEGSKA (reference sequence).

This clonotype has at least ten counts. The rearrangement uses TRBV4-2 and TRBJ2-3; 9 bases line up with TRBD2. Trimming removed 4 bases from V and 4 bases from J; junction bases left unmatched: 9. The CDR3 runs 16 residues. Germline CDR1 and CDR2: LGHNA and YNFKEQ. The CDR3 is CASSRYKAGGSDTQYF. CDR3 DNA sequence: TGTGCCAGCAGCCGGTATAAAGCGGGGGGATCAGATACGCAGTATTTT.

This chain links TRBV5-1 with TRBJ1-2, with a weak D call TRBD1 (5 bases). Germline CDR1 reads SGHRS; CDR2 reads YFSETQ. The CDR3 covers 13 residues. Trimming removed 0 bases at V and 4 bases at J, with 7 bases between. The CDR3 DNA follows: TGCGCCAGCAGCTTGGCCGACAGCTATGGCTACACCTTC. Protein product: CASSLADSYGYTF.

The chain recombines TRBV20-1 with TRBJ2-7; 9 bases align to TRBD2. The germline CDR1 and CDR2 sequences are DFQATT and SNEGSKA (reference sequence). Trimming removed 5 bases from V and 6 bases from J; junction bases left unmatched: 17. The CDR3 is 16 amino acids. The CDR3 sequence is CSAPSLAGGSLREQYF. The CDR3 nucleotides are TGCAGTGCTCCTTCCTTGGCGGGGGGGTCCCTGCGCGAGCAGTACTTC.

The CDR3 sequence: CASSPGSRGGMTQYF. The CDR3 DNA is TGCGCCAGCAGCCCAGGATCGCGGGGGGGCATGACCCAGTACTTC. The chain links TRBV4-1 to TRBJ2-5; TRBD2 agrees at 9 bases. The CDR3 is 15 amino acids. CDR1 is MGHRA, CDR2 YSYEKL, per germline. J lost 7 bases, V lost 4 bases, and 10 bases had no gene match.

The chain carries TRBV28 and TRBJ2-1; D remains ambiguous. CDR3 length: 11 residues. Germline CDR1 is MDHEN and CDR2 is SYDVKM. V lost 5 bases, J lost 9 bases, and 8 bases lay in between. The CDR3 is CASSGSGEQFF. In DNA form, the CDR3 reads TGTGCCAGCAGTGGATCCGGTGAGCAGTTCTTC.

This chain links TRBV6-5 with TRBJ2-1; the D call may be TRBD1 or TRBD2 (7 bases each). The length of the CDR3 is 15 residues. Germline loops: CDR1 MNHEY, CDR2 SVGAGI. V was clipped by 0 bases and J by 4 bases, with 10 bases between them. The CDR3 is CASSYSQGGYNEQFF. CDR3 nucleotide sequence: TGTGCCAGCAGTTACTCCCAGGGGGGGTACAATGAGCAGTTCTTC.

This clonotype came up a few times. The rearrangement uses TRBV12-3 or TRBV12-4 and TRBJ2-7; D not certain. The CDR3 is made up of 12 amino acids. V was cut by 6 bases and J by 3 bases, with 9 bases left in between. The CDR3 here is CASRGLHYEQYF. The CDR3 region has the DNA TGTGCCAGCAGAGGGCTACACTACGAGCAGTACTTC.

This clonotype has more than one count but fewer than ten. This sequence joins TRBV12-3 or TRBV12-4 and TRBJ2-1; D remains unclear. Trimming removed 6 bases at V and 5 bases at J, with 14 bases between. This CDR3 is built from 14 residues. This CDR3 is CASSPIGRHNEQFF. The CDR3, as DNA: TGTGCCAGCAGCCCGATCGGAAGACACAATGAGCAGTTCTTC.